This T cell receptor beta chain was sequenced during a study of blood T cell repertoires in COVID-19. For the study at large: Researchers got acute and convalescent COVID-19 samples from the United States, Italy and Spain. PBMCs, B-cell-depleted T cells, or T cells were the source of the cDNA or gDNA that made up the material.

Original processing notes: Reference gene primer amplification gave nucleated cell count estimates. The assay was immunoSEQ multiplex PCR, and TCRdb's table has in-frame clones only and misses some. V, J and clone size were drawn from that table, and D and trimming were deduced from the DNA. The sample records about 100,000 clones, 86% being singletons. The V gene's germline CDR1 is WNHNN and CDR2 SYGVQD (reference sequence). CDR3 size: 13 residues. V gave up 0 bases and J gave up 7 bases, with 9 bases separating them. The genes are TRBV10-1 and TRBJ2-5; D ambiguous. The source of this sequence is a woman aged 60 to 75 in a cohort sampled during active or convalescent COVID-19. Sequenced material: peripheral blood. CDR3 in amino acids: CASSESPYGTQYF. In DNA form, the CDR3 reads TGCGCCAGCAGTGAGTCGCCTTACGGGACCCAGTACTTC.